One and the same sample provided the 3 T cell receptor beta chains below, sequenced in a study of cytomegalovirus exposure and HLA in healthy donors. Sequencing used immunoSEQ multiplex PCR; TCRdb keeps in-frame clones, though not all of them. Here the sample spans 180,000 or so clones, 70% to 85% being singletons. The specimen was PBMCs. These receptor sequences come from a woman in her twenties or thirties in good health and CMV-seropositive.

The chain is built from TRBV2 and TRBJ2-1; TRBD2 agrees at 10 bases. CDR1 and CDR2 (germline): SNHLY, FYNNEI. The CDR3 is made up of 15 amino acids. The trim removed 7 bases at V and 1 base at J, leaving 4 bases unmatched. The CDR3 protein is CASKGLAESYNEQFF. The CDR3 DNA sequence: TGTGCCAGCAAAGGACTAGCGGAGTCCTACAATGAGCAGTTCTTC.

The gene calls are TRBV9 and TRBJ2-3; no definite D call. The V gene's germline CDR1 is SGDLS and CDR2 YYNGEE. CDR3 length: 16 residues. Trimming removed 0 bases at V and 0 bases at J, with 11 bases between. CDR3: CASSVEADTSTDTQYF. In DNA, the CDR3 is TGTGCCAGCAGCGTAGAGGCCGACACTAGCACAGATACGCAGTATTTT.

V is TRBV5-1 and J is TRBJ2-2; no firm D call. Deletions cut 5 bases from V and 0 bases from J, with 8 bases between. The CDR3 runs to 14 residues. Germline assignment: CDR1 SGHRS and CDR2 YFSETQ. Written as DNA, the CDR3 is TGCGCCAGCAGAGAGCTACCGAACACCGGGGAGCTGTTTTTT. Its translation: CASRELPNTGELFF.